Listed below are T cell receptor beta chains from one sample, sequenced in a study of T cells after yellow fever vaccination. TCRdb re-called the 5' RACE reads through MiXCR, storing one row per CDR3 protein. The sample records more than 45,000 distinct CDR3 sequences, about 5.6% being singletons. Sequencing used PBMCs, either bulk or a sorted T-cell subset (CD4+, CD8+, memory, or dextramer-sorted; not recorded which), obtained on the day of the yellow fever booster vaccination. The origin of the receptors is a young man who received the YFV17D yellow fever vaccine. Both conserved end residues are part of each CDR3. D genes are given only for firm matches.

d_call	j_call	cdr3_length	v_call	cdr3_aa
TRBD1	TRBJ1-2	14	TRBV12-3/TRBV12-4	CASSPTGGVYGYTF
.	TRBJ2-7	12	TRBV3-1	CASSQVSHEQYF
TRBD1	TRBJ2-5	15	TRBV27	CASSSLGDRPETQYF
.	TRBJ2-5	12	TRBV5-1	CASSLLQETQYF
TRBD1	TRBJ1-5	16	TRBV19	CASQTGGTIGNQPQHF
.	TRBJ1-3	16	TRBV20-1	CSARGWGDTTGNTIYF
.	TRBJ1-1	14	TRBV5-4	CASSLGPSAPEAFF
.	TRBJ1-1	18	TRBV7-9	CASSPKTVRARMNTEAFF
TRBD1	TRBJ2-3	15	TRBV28	CASSPQGVSTDTQYF
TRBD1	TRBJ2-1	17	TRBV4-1	CASSTPRDRESYNEQFF
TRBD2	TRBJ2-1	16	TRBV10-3	CAISGSGGPSYNEQFF
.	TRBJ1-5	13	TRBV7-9	CASSQTGNQPQHF
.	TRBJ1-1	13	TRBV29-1	CSVEALENTEAFF
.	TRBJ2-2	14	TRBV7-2	CASSPRQRSGELFF
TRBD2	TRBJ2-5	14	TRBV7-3	CASSPGGGSETQYF
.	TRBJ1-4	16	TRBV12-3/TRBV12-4	CASSSQAGDMSEKLFF
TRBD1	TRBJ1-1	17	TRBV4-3	CASSQESRDRGFTEAFF
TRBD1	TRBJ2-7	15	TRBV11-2	CASSQGTGSSYEQYF
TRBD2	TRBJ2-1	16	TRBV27	CASSLLTSGGSLEQFF
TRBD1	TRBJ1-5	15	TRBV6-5	CASSSDRVGNQPQHF
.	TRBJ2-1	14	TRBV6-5	CASSRGLEYNEQFF
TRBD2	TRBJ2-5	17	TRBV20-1	CSASGTSAGELQETQYF
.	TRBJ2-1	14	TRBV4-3	CASSPRVLYNEQFF
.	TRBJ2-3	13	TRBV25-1	CASSWGGTDTQYF
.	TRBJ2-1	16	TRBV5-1	CASSLDEGLSYNEQFF
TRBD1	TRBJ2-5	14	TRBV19	CASSRDRGSETQYF
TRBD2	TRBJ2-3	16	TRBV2	CASSILAGASTDTQYF
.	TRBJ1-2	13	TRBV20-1	CSAALVRGSGYTF
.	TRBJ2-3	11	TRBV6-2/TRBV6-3	CASSYVDTQYF
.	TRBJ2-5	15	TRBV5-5	CASSLSGSGQGTQYF
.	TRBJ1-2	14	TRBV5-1	CASSPRTANYGYTF
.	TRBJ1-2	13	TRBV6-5	CASTRTMGLGYTF
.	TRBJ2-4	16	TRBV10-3	CAISESKGESKNIQYF
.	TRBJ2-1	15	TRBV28	CASRPLAGTYNEQFF
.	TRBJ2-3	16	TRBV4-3	CASSQTTAPARNTQYF
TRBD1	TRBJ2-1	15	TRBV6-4	CASSDTFTGGNEQFF
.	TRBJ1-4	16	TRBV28	CASSLLGSATNEKLFF
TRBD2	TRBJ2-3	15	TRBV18	CASSLAGGPGDTQYF
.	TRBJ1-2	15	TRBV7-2	CASSLPGQINYGYTF
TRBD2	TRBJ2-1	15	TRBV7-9	CASSFIPPSGENPFF
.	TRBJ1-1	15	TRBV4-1	CASSLRGDGGLEAFF
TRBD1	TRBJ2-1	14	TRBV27	CASGWIQGNVEQFF
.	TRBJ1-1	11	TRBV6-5	CASYKGTEAFF
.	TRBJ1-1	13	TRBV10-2	CASAQAMNTEAFF
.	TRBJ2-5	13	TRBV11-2	CASSLDSMETQYF
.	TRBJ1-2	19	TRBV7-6	CASSLTLSTRSGLNYGYTF
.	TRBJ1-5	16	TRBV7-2	CASSPRAGVGNQPQHF
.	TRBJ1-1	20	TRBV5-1	CASSWALFPWGPRGEGEAFF
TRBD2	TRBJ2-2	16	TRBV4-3	CASSQVTGGGTGELFF
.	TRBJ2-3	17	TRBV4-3	CASSQEEAGTSTDTQYF
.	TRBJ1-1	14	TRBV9	CASSDQGGNTEAFF
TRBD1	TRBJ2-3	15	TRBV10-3	CATGTGVWRTDTQYF
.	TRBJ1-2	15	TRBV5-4	CASTFGGGKDYGYTF
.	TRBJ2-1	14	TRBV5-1	CARSRAGAYNEQFF